This paragraph covers one T cell receptor (beta chain) sequence. Generated by immunoSEQ multiplex PCR, the TCRdb table keeps only in-frame clones and is missing some. The table records some 100,000 clones, approximately 86% of them present only once. The sample is drawn from a study of blood T cell repertoires in COVID-19. Whole-study context: In each case, the material was cDNA or gDNA derived from T cells, B-cell-depleted T cells, or PBMCs.

The CDR3 spans 13 residues. The ends were cut back, 6 bases at V and 5 bases at J, with 12 bases in the middle. The source of this sequence is a woman aged 60-75 years with acute or convalescent COVID-19. The chain links TRBV12-3 or TRBV12-4 to TRBJ2-3; TRBD2 might be the D (6 bases). The source material was peripheral blood. Here the CDR3 DNA reads TGTGCCAGCAGCGGGGGACGGGGAGATACGCAGTATTTT. Translated: CASSGGRGDTQYF.